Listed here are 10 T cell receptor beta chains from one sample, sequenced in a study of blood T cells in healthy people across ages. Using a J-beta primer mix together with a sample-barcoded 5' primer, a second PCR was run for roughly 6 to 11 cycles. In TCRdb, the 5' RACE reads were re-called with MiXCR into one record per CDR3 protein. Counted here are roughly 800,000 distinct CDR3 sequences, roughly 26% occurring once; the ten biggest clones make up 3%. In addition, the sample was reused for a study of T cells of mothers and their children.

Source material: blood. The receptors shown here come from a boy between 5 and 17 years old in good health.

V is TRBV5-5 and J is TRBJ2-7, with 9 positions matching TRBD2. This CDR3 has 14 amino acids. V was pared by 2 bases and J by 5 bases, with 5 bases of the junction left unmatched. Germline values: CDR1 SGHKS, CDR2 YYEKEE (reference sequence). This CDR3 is CASSFGRTSDEQYF. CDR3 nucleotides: TGTGCCAGCAGCTTTGGGCGGACTAGCGACGAGCAGTACTTC.

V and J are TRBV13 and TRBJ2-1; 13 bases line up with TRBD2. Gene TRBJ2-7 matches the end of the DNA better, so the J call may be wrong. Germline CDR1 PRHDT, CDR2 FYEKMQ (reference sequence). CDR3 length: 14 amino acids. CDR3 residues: CASSEGLAGLEQYF. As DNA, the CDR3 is TGTGCCAGCAGCGAGGGACTAGCGGGGCTAGAGCAGTACTTC.

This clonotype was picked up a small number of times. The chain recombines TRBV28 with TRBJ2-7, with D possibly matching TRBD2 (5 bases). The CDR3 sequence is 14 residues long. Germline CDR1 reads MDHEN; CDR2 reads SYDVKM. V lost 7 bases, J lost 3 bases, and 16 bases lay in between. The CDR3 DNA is TGTGCCAGCATCCCCTTCGGGGTAGGCTACGAGCAGTACTTC. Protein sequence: CASIPFGVGYEQYF.

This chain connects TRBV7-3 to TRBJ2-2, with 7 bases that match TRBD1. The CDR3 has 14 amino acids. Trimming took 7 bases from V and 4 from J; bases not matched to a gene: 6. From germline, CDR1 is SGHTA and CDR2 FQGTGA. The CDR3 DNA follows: TGTGCCAGCACCCCAGGGGGTTTCACCGGGGAGCTGTTTTTT. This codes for CASTPGGFTGELFF.

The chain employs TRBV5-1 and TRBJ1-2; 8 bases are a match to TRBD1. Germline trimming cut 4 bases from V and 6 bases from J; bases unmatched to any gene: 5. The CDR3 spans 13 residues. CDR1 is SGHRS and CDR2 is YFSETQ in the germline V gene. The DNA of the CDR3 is TGCGCCAGCAGCCCGGGACAGGTTGATGGCTACACCTTC. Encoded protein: CASSPGQVDGYTF.

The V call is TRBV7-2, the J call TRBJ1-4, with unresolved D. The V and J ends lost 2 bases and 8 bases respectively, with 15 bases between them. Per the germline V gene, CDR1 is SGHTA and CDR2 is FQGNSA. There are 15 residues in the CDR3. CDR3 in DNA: TGTGCCAGCAGCTTATTGGCGACCGCGGGGGAAAAACTGTTTTTT. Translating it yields CASSLLATAGEKLFF.

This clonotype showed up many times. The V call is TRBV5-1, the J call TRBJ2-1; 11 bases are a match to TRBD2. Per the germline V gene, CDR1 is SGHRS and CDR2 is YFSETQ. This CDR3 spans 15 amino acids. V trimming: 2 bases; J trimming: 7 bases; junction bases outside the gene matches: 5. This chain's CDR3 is CASSFSGGDGNEQFF. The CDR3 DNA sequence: TGCGCCAGCAGCTTTAGCGGGGGGGATGGAAATGAGCAGTTCTTC.

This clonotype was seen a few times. The CDR3 DNA is TGCAGTGCTAGGTCAGGGACGGGTGAAAAACTGTTTTTT. It translates to CSARSGTGEKLFF. The genes are TRBV20-1 and TRBJ1-4, with D possibly matching TRBD1 (5 bases). CDR1 and CDR2 (germline): DFQATT, SNEGSKA (reference sequence). CDR3 length: 13 amino acids. The ends were cut back, 3 bases at V and 7 bases at J, with 12 bases in the middle.

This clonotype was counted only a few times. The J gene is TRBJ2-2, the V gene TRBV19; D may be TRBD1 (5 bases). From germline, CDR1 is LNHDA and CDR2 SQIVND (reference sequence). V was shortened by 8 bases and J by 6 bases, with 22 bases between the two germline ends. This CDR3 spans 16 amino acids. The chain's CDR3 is CASGAPTDGSSGELFF. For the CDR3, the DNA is TGTGCCAGTGGGGCACCGACGGACGGAAGTTCCGGGGAGCTGTTTTTT.

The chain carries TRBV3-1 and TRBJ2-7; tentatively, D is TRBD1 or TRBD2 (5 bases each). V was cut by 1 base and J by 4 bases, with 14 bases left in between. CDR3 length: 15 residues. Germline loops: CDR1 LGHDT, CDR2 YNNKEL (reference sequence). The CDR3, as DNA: TGTGCCAGCAGCCAAGTCGAGGGGCTAATATACGAGCAGTACTTC. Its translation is CASSQVEGLIYEQYF.